This entry describes one TCR beta chain. The sample comes from a study of Graves' ophthalmopathy and Graves' hyperthyroidism. Germline-derived CDR1 and CDR2 are KGHDR and SFDVKD. The V end lost 4 bases, the J end lost 4 bases, and 12 bases lay between the germline ends. The CDR3 has 14 residues. RNA transcripts were the template, and TCR beta CDR3 regions were amplified from them. RT-PCR in the first round used HTBI primers; a second-round multiplex PCR followed. One entry per CDR3 protein, called by TCRdb with MiXCR from the multiplex PCR reads. The sample consists of roughly 1.1 million distinct CDR3 sequences, roughly 35% of them appearing once. Each hyperthyroidism patient was newly diagnosed, with under 2 months' duration, and aged 18 to 65.

The chain links TRBV24-1 to TRBJ1-1, with D possibly TRBD1 on 5 matching bases. The origin of this receptor is an adult man with Graves' hyperthyroidism. The sample comprised peripheral blood or thyroid tissue (not recorded which). The CDR3 DNA follows: TGTGCCACCAGTGACCCGGGCGGGGGCACTGAAGCTTTCTTT. Its protein is CATSDPGGGTEAFF.